The present T cell receptor beta chain was sequenced within a study of blood T cell repertoires in COVID-19. The overall study: The origin of the acute and convalescent COVID-19 samples was the United States, Italy and Spain. T cells, B-cell-depleted T cells, or PBMCs supplied cDNA or gDNA.

V was shortened by 0 bases and J by 7 bases, with 8 bases between the two germline ends. The CDR3 has 12 amino acids. Germline CDR1 SGHKS, CDR2 YYEKEE (reference sequence). In the original analysis: It was from reference gene primer amplification that nucleated cell counts were estimated. Sequencing was performed with immunoSEQ multiplex PCR; in TCRdb, only in-frame clones are kept and a portion is missing. The V and J calls and clone size were taken over from that table, and D and trimming were inferred from the DNA. The profile shows 250,000 or so clones, 86% of them singletons. V gene TRBV5-5 combines with J gene TRBJ2-7; D unresolved. The sequence was collected from an elderly man with acute or convalescent COVID-19. The source material was peripheral blood. The CDR3 DNA is TGTGCCAGCAGCTTGGGAACGCGTGAGCAGTACTTC. It is translated as CASSLGTREQYF.